This entry concerns a single T cell receptor beta chain. This may be a read error: a much more frequent sequence differs by one nucleotide. With the library built for alpha chains, this beta chain is off target and its frequency is not meaningful. The J segment lost 0 bases and the V segment lost 7 bases, leaving 3 bases of the junction unmatched. Germline V gives CDR1 GTSNPN, CDR2 SVGIG (reference sequence). This CDR3 comprises 13 residues. This sample stems from a study of spatial heterogeneity in lung cancer. Study details: Sequences of the beta chain were consistently detected in greater numbers than alpha-chain sequences.

Time point specified: sample taken at primary tumor resection. Unsorted samples of tumor, nontumor lung or frozen PBMC had their whole RNA sequenced. Unique molecular identifiers, one per molecule, were present on every TCR cDNA molecule. TCRdb re-called the 5' RACE reads with MiXCR, one entry per CDR3 protein. The sample shows some 11,000 distinct CDR3 sequences, approximately 6.2% of them seen only once. The source material was normal lung tissue next to the tumor, sampled at surgery. The sequence came from a male donor with early-stage non-small cell lung cancer. The chain is built from TRBV30 and TRBJ1-5; TRBD1 matches at 7 bases. CDR3 nucleotides: TGTGCCTACGGGACAGATAGCAATCAGCCCCAGCATTTT. Encoded protein: CAYGTDSNQPQHF.